Presented here are 16 T cell receptor beta chains from one specimen sequenced in a study of OX40 agonist ivuxolimab in advanced cancers. Profiled with immunoSEQ multiplex PCR; TCRdb holds only in-frame clones, not every one. This table holds 70,000 or so clones, approximately 92% found once. This specimen was CD4+ or CD8+ T cells sorted from blood, taken in a trial of the OX40 agonist ivuxolimab. Every receptor here comes from an adult with an advanced solid tumor such as melanoma, head and neck, liver or kidney cancer.

V usage is TRBV19 and J usage is TRBJ1-2; no firm D call. This CDR3 is built from 13 residues. The germline CDR1 and CDR2 sequences are LNHDA and SQIVND (reference sequence). V was trimmed by 0 bases and J by 6 bases, leaving 8 bases between them. The CDR3 is CASSIERAHGYTF. In nucleotides, the CDR3 is TGTGCCAGTAGTATAGAGAGGGCTCATGGCTACACCTTC.

The chain joins TRBV2 to TRBJ1-2, with D possibly being TRBD1 (6 bases). V was clipped by 0 bases and J by 4 bases, with 9 bases between them. Germline V gives CDR1 SNHLY, CDR2 FYNNEI. CDR3 length equals 14 residues. In DNA, the CDR3 is TGTGCCAGCAGTGAAGCGGCAGGGGTCTATGGCTACACCTTC. Protein product: CASSEAAGVYGYTF. The full variable domain, rest sourced from reference TRBV2 and TRBJ1-2, is EPEVTQTPSHQVTQMGQEVILRCVPISNHLYFYWYRQILGQKVEFLVSFYNNEISEKSEIFDDQFSVERPDGSNFTLKIRSTKLEDSAMYFCASSEAAGVYGYTFGSGTRLTVV.

There are a few counts of this clone. The chain recombines TRBV5-1 with TRBJ2-7; the D is unclear. Between the trimmed V and J ends, which lost 1 base and 5 bases, there was a span of 4 bases. CDR1 and CDR2 from the germline V gene are SGHRS and YFSETQ. The CDR3 covers 11 residues. DNA for the CDR3: TGCGCCAGCAGCTTGACAGACGAGCAGTACTTC. This encodes CASSLTDEQYF.

J is TRBJ1-2 and V is TRBV6-4; maybe TRBD1 (6 bases). The ends were cut back, 6 bases at V and 8 bases at J, with 19 bases in the middle. CDR1 MRHNA and CDR2 SNTAGT come from the germline V gene. CDR3 length equals 14 residues. CDR3 residues: CASSADSGGGGYTF. The CDR3 nucleotides read TGTGCCAGCAGCGCGGATAGCGGGGGGGGCGGCTACACCTTC.

V usage is TRBV10-1 and J usage is TRBJ2-1, with 8 nucleotides matching TRBD2. The CDR3 sequence is 14 residues long. Germline loops: CDR1 WNHNN, CDR2 SYGVQD (reference sequence). The V and J ends lost 4 bases and 8 bases, in that order; junction bases with no gene match: 7. CDR3 sequence (DNA): TGCGCCAGCAGTGCGGGGGGGCCTTGGGATGAGCAGTTCTTC. Its translation is CASSAGGPWDEQFF.

The chain employs TRBV7-9 and TRBJ1-2; D is unclear. This CDR3 is 16 amino acids long. Trimming took 1 base from V and 4 from J, leaving 16 bases between them. Germline CDR1 and CDR2: SEHNR and FQNEAQ (reference sequence). Here the CDR3 reads CASSLVGRLIFYGYTF. CDR3 DNA sequence: TGTGCCAGCAGCTTAGTAGGTCGACTTATCTTCTATGGCTACACCTTC.

The chain is built from TRBV5-5 and TRBJ1-5; TRBD1 is a possible D gene (5 bases). The CDR3 consists of 17 residues. Germline values: CDR1 SGHKS, CDR2 YYEKEE (reference sequence). The V end lost 0 bases, the J end lost 2 bases, and 15 bases lay between the germline ends. The CDR3 nucleotides read TGTGCCAGCAGCTTGGATCGCGGGGGAGTGGGCAATCAGCCCCAGCATTTT. This translates into CASSLDRGGVGNQPQHF. The full variable domain, with the rest looked up from reference TRBV5-5 and TRBJ1-5, is DAGVTQSPTHLIKTRGQQVTLRCSPISGHKSVSWYQQVLGQGPQFIFQYYEKEERGRGNFPDRFSARQFPNYSSELNVNALLLGDSALYLCASSLDRGGVGNQPQHFGDGTRLSIL.

The DNA for the CDR3 is TGTGCCAGCAGTTTAGTGGACGGGGATAATTCACCCCTCCACTTT. Translation gives CASSLVDGDNSPLHF. V and J are TRBV6-5 and TRBJ1-6; D ambiguous. The CDR3 consists of 15 residues. The V end was cut by 4 bases, the J end by 5 bases, with 12 bases between. Germline CDR1 is MNHEY and CDR2 is SVGAGI.

This clone was detected only once. V usage is TRBV18 and J usage is TRBJ1-4; no definite D call. The CDR3 is 13 residues long. CDR1 and CDR2 (germline): KGHSH, LQKENI. Deletions cut 5 bases from V and 8 bases from J, with 12 bases between. The CDR3 loop reads CASSSTVFEKLFF. CDR3 nucleotide sequence: TGTGCCAGCTCATCAACAGTATTCGAAAAACTGTTTTTT.

The chain recombines TRBV11-3 with TRBJ2-2; D gene ambiguous. The germline CDR1 and CDR2 sequences are SGHNT and YENEEA. This CDR3 comprises 13 residues. Trimming stripped 3 bases from V and 4 bases from J, with 6 bases between. In DNA, the CDR3 is TGTGCCAGCAGCTTTCCAGGCACCGGGGAGCTGTTTTTT. Amino acids: CASSFPGTGELFF.

The CDR3 region is CASGLGLAGVETQYF. For the CDR3, the DNA is TGTGCTAGTGGTCTGGGGCTAGCGGGAGTAGAGACCCAGTACTTC. The rearrangement joins TRBV12-5 to TRBJ2-5; 10 positions match TRBD2. The CDR3 runs to 15 residues. Losses at the gene ends were 5 bases for V and 4 bases for J; bases not matched to a gene: 7. Germline V gene data show CDR1 as LGHNT and CDR2 as FRNRAP.

This sequence joins TRBV6-1 and TRBJ2-2; either TRBD1 or TRBD2 may supply D (5 bases each). Between the trimmed V and J ends, which lost 4 bases and 0 bases, there was a span of 12 bases. The CDR3 length is 16 residues. CDR1 is MNHNS, CDR2 SASEGT, per germline. The CDR3 here is CASSARDQTNTGELFF. CDR3 DNA: TGTGCCAGCAGTGCCCGGGACCAAACGAACACCGGGGAGCTGTTTTTT.

Turning to this clone: A read error may account for a junction end that differs from germline. The CDR3 region has the DNA TGCGCCAGCACCGCCCACGTGCCGGAAGATGCGCAGTATTTT. It specifies CASTAHVPEDAQYF. The gene calls are TRBV5-1 and TRBJ2-3; D gene ambiguous. The CDR3 has 14 amino acids. Germline V gene lookup returns CDR1 SGHRS and CDR2 YFSETQ.

The rearrangement uses TRBV7-3 and TRBJ2-1, with 8 bases that match TRBD2. This CDR3 has 17 amino acids. The junction had 12 bases not matched to a gene; V was cut back by 4 bases and J by 4 bases. CDR1 SGHTA and CDR2 FQGTGA come from the germline V gene. The CDR3 DNA reads as TGTGCCAGCAGCTCCCGAGGTGGGGCTAGCGGGTACAATGAGCAGTTCTTC. Translating it yields CASSSRGGASGYNEQFF.

V gene TRBV27 combines with J gene TRBJ1-2, with D possibly TRBD1 on 6 matching bases. The germline V gene has CDR1 MNHEY and CDR2 SMNVEV (reference sequence). The CDR3 spans 16 residues. V dropped 6 bases and J dropped 3 bases, with 20 bases sitting between them. The CDR3: CASRLFWGAGDYGYTF. The DNA of the CDR3 is TGTGCCAGCAGGCTTTTTTGGGGGGCCGGTGACTATGGCTACACCTTC.

The rearrangement links TRBV19 to TRBJ2-7, with a weak D call TRBD1 (5 bases). Germline CDR1 LNHDA, CDR2 SQIVND (reference sequence). V was pared by 8 bases and J by 1 base, with 15 bases between. The CDR3 is 14 residues long. In DNA form, the CDR3 reads TGTGCCAGTGCGCTACAGGCTGATTCCTACGAGCAGTACTTC. As protein: CASALQADSYEQYF.